The 17 T cell receptor beta chains below come from one sample, sequenced in a study of T cell clonality in common variable immunodeficiency. TCRdb keeps only in-frame clones here, not all; method: immunoSEQ multiplex PCR. The sample lists under 35,000 clones, none appearing once, the ten largest making up 3.5% to 4.5%. The sample consisted of peripheral blood mononuclear cells. These receptor sequences come from a person aged 18-70 years in good health.

In this sample, this clone turned up many times. The read gets to within 3 residues of the CDR3 end, and the germline J gene fills in the rest. The chain has TRBV19 and TRBJ1-2; TRBD1 agrees at 9 bases. The CDR3 is 15 residues long. Per the germline V gene, CDR1 is LNHDA and CDR2 is SQIVND (reference sequence). With V trimmed by 6 bases and J by 3 bases, 8 bases remained unmatched. The CDR3 bases that were read are TGTGCCAGTAGGCAACCGGGACAGGGTCACTATGGC. It specifies CASRQPGQGHYG. The full CDR3 reads CASRQPGQGHYGYTF.

The sample holds many counts of this clone. The read comes to an end 3 residues before the CDR3 does, leaving the germline J gene to fill in the end. The V call is TRBV5-1, the J call TRBJ2-7; 7 nucleotides match TRBD1. The V gene end was trimmed by 4 bases and the J gene end by 5 bases; junction bases not matched to a gene: 12. Per the germline V gene, CDR1 is SGHRS and CDR2 is YFSETQ. This CDR3 has 15 residues. This CDR3 is CASSPRTGRRDEQYF. The covered CDR3 bases are TGCGCCAGCAGCCCCAGGACAGGCCGTCGGGACGAG.

This clone has ten or more counts. The read ends 3 residues before the CDR3 terminus; that terminus is restored from the germline J gene. This chain joins TRBV2 and TRBJ1-2; 7 bases fit TRBD1. The CDR3 runs 13 residues. Germline CDR1 is SNHLY and CDR2 is FYNNEI. After removal of 3 bases from V and 5 bases from J, the junction contained 3 bases not matched to a gene. This CDR3 reads CASSEGQRYGYTF. The DNA read from the CDR3 is TGTGCCAGCAGTGAGGGACAGAGATATGGC.

This clone was recorded at least ten times. The CDR3 sequence: CSASYPGLAGGPPKFEQFF. The DNA read from the CDR3 is TGCAGTGCTTCCTACCCGGGACTAGCGGGAGGGCCTCCAAAGTTTGAG. The chain uses TRBV20-1 and TRBJ2-1; TRBD2 agrees at 16 bases. The read terminates 3 residues ahead of where the CDR3 ends, so the germline J gene completes it. V lost 5 bases, J lost 9 bases, and 19 bases stayed unmatched. The CDR3 is 19 residues long. Germline CDR1 is DFQATT and CDR2 is SNEGSKA (reference sequence).

This clone was seen ten or more times. The CDR3 is cut off 3 residues early in the read; its end comes from the germline J gene. The chain links TRBV19 to TRBJ1-5; D is possibly TRBD1 (5 bases). Trimming shortened V by 6 bases and J by 9 bases, and 18 bases separated the two germline ends. The germline V gene encodes CDR1 LNHDA and CDR2 SQIVND (reference sequence). The CDR3 has 14 residues. Partial CDR3 DNA: TGTGCCAGTAGCCCCCAGGGCCCTGGGTGGCCC. This encodes CASSPQGPGWP. The complete CDR3 reads CASSPQGPGWPQHF.

The sample holds many counts of this clone. The observed sequence ends 3 residues before the CDR3 terminus, with the missing tail filled in from the germline J gene. The J gene is TRBJ2-1, the V gene TRBV9; 9 bases are a match to TRBD2. Germline-derived CDR1 and CDR2 are SGDLS and YYNGEE. This CDR3 has 17 amino acids. V was pared by 3 bases and J by 1 base, with 8 bases of the junction left unmatched. CDR3 DNA (partial): TGTGCCAGCAGCGGAAGTCTAGCGGGGCGATCCTACAATGAG. Its translation is CASSGSLAGRSYNE. The CDR3, in full, reads CASSGSLAGRSYNEQFF.

This clone was counted many times. The sequenced fragment ends 3 residues before the CDR3 boundary, so the rest is inferred from the germline J gene. This chain connects TRBV24-1 to TRBJ1-2; 9 nucleotides match TRBD1. The V segment lost 2 bases and the J segment 7 bases; nucleotides outside the gene matches: 7. The CDR3 consists of 15 residues. CDR1 and CDR2 (germline): KGHDR, SFDVKD. The CDR3 reads CATSDSGDRAGGYTF. The sequenced CDR3 bases are TGTGCCACCAGTGATTCTGGGGACAGGGCAGGTGGC.

This clone appeared many times. The read is 3 residues too short to cover the CDR3 end, so that end is filled in from the germline J gene. The chain joins TRBV24-1 to TRBJ1-1; TRBD1 matches 7 bases. The length of the CDR3 is 15 residues. Trimming cost V 5 bases and J 1 base; bases outside gene matches: 6. Germline V gene data show CDR1 as KGHDR and CDR2 as SFDVKD. CDR3 residues: CATSASTGPNTEAFF. Partial CDR3 DNA: TGTGCCACCAGTGCCTCGACAGGGCCGAACACTGAA.

This clone was counted at least ten times. The sequenced fragment ends 3 residues before the CDR3 boundary, so the rest is inferred from the germline J gene. The chain recombines TRBV6-1 with TRBJ2-3, with D tentatively TRBD2 (6 bases). Per germline, CDR1 MNHNS and CDR2 SASEGT. The CDR3 consists of 15 residues. Trimming took off 2 bases at V and 1 base at J, with 10 bases between the two ends. The sequenced CDR3 bases are TGTGCCAGCAGTGAATGGGCTAGCGGCACAGATACG. Its protein is CASSEWASGTDT. The CDR3 in its entirety is CASSEWASGTDTQYF.

This clone is medium-sized within its sample. The read falls 3 residues short of the CDR3 end, and the missing part is taken from the germline J gene. The chain is built from TRBV29-1 and TRBJ2-5; no clear D gene. Looked up from germline, CDR1 is SQVTM and CDR2 is ANQGSEA. This CDR3 comprises 12 residues. Trimming removed 2 bases at V and 0 bases at J, with 4 bases between. The CDR3 bases that were read are TGCAGCGTTGAACACAACCAAGAGACC. It encodes CSVEHNQET. The whole CDR3 is CSVEHNQETQYF. Full variable domain (rest looked up from reference TRBV29-1 and TRBJ2-5): SAVISQKPSRDICQRGTSLTIQCQVDSQVTMMFWYRQQPGQSLTLIATANQGSEATYESGFVIDKFPISRPNLTFSTLTVSNMSPEDSSIYLCSVEHNQETQYFGPGTRLLVL.

This clone was detected many times. The read terminates 3 residues ahead of where the CDR3 ends, so the germline J gene completes it. The V and J genes are TRBV16 and TRBJ2-3; 8 bases are a match to TRBD2. After removal of 4 bases from V and 1 base from J, the junction contained 7 bases not matched to a gene. The germline CDR1 and CDR2 sequences are KGHSY and FQNENV. The length of the CDR3 is 16 residues. The covered CDR3 bases are TGTGCCAGCAGCCGCCGGACTAGCCCCGGCACAGATACG. Translated, it gives CASSRRTSPGTDT. The full CDR3 is CASSRRTSPGTDTQYF.

The sample holds many counts of this clone. The CDR3 DNA, read in part, is TGTGCCAGCAGCTTTACGGGACAGGTCACAGATACG. Protein: CASSFTGQVTDT. The full CDR3 reads CASSFTGQVTDTQYF. V usage is TRBV5-5 and J usage is TRBJ2-3, with 8 bases lining up with TRBD1. The sequenced fragment ends 3 residues before the CDR3 boundary, so the rest is inferred from the germline J gene. J was trimmed by 2 bases and V by 2 bases; bases with no gene match: 4. The CDR3 contains 15 residues. The germline gives CDR1 SGHKS, CDR2 YYEKEE (reference sequence). Drawing the rest from reference TRBV5-5 and TRBJ2-3, the complete variable domain is DAGVTQSPTHLIKTRGQQVTLRCSPISGHKSVSWYQQVLGQGPQFIFQYYEKEERGRGNFPDRFSARQFPNYSSELNVNALLLGDSALYLCASSFTGQVTDTQYFGPGTRLTVL.

This clone was observed at least ten times. Sequencing ends 3 residues short of the CDR3 end; the germline J gene provides the rest. This chain joins TRBV19 and TRBJ2-1; 7 nucleotides line up with TRBD1. The ends lost 7 bases at V and 9 bases at J; junction bases unmatched: 15. Germline-derived CDR1 and CDR2 are LNHDA and SQIVND (reference sequence). The CDR3 is 15 amino acids. Partial CDR3 DNA: TGTGCCAGTACTGACAGGGCGGTACTGCAAGGTGAG. Amino acid sequence: CASTDRAVLQGE. The CDR3 reads in full as CASTDRAVLQGEQFF.

This clone was counted at least ten times. The CDR3 is cut off 3 residues early in the read; its end comes from the germline J gene. The V and J genes are TRBV10-3 and TRBJ2-5; possibly TRBD1 for D (6 bases). Trimming cost V 0 bases and J 1 base, with 9 bases left between them. Germline V lookup: CDR1 ENHRY, CDR2 SYGVKD. The CDR3 totals 15 residues. Incomplete CDR3 DNA: TGTGCCATCAGTGAGTCAGGACAGTCCCAAGAGACC. Its protein is CAISESGQSQET. In full, the CDR3 reads CAISESGQSQETQYF.

In regard to this clone: Coverage ceases 3 residues before the CDR3 finishes, and the germline J gene fills in the end. The chain combines TRBV7-9 with TRBJ1-1, with 9 nucleotides matching TRBD1. Germline lookup yields CDR1 SEHNR and CDR2 FQNEAQ (reference sequence). The CDR3 spans 14 residues. The CDR3 loop is CASSPGTGRLGAFF. CDR3 DNA (partial): TGTGCCAGCAGCCCCGGGACAGGGAGGCTGGGG.

This clone came up many times. The CDR3 is cut off 3 residues early in the read; its end comes from the germline J gene. The chain recombines TRBV9 with TRBJ1-6, with TRBD1 matching over 7 bases. The CDR3 extends over 15 amino acids. CDR1 is SGDLS and CDR2 is YYNGEE in the germline V gene. After removal of 4 bases from V and 7 bases from J, the junction contained 8 bases not matched to a gene. The part of the CDR3 DNA that was read is TGTGCCAGCAGCTTACGGGACAGTTTCAATTCACCC. It is translated as CASSLRDSFNSP. The CDR3 in its entirety is CASSLRDSFNSPLHF.

The sample holds many counts of this clone. Coverage ceases 3 residues before the CDR3 finishes, and the germline J gene fills in the end. V is TRBV5-4 and J is TRBJ2-5; the match to TRBD1 covers 8 bases. Losses at the gene ends were 4 bases for V and 4 bases for J; bases not matched to a gene: 0. CDR3 length: 12 amino acids. The germline gives CDR1 SGHNT, CDR2 YYREEE (reference sequence). The DNA read from the CDR3 is TGTGCCAGCAGCCAGGGGGCAGAGACC. This codes for CASSQGAET. The entire CDR3 sequence reads CASSQGAETQYF.